The 8 T cell receptor beta chains below come from one sample, sequenced in a study of blood T cell repertoires in COVID-19. The table came from immunoSEQ multiplex PCR; TCRdb's copy has only in-frame clones and leaves some out. The sample yields a few hundred thousand clones, 85% seen once. The sequenced sample consisted of PBMCs or T cells enriched from blood (not recorded which). Receptors were obtained from a man aged 35 to 55 who had recovered from COVID-19.

The chain has TRBV27 and TRBJ1-1; D unclear. CDR1 is MNHEY and CDR2 is SMNVEV in the germline V gene (reference sequence). V was pared by 2 bases and J by 2 bases, with 6 bases between. The CDR3 extends over 13 amino acids. CDR3 in amino acids: CASSLEYNTEAFF. For the CDR3, the DNA is TGTGCCAGCAGTTTAGAGTACAACACTGAAGCTTTCTTT.

With respect to this clone: The same CDR3 arises from other DNA sequences in this sample as well. The CDR3 nucleotides are TGTGCCAGCAGCTTAGATCGGCGGCAGCCCCAGCATTTT. Amino acid sequence: CASSLDRRQPQHF. The chain links TRBV11-2 to TRBJ1-5, with D uncertain. With 0 bases removed from V and 7 bases from J, the gap between germline ends came to 7 bases. Germline lookup yields CDR1 SGHAT and CDR2 FQNNGV. CDR3 length: 13 amino acids.

The chain combines TRBV7-8 with TRBJ1-2, with 9 bases fitting TRBD1. V lost 1 base to trimming and J lost 4 bases; unmatched junction nucleotides: 7. Germline assignment: CDR1 SGHVS and CDR2 FQNEAQ. This CDR3 is 16 amino acids long. The CDR3 DNA reads as TGTGCCAGCAGCTTAGGACAACAGGGGGCTGGCTATGGCTACACCTTC. It encodes CASSLGQQGAGYGYTF.

The V gene is TRBV21-1, the J gene TRBJ2-1; the DNA was not compared with TRBD2, the D call given in the table. TRBV21-1 is given as a pseudogene. This CDR3 is 17 amino acids long. CDR3 in amino acids: CASSKGPQRHSYNEQFF. The CDR3 DNA follows: TGTGCCAGCAGCAAAGGTCCTCAGCGGCACTCCTACAATGAGCAGTTCTTC.

The chain joins TRBV6-4 to TRBJ2-3; D is perhaps TRBD2 (6 bases). Trimming shortened V by 0 bases and J by 1 base, and 23 bases separated the two germline ends. Looked up from germline, CDR1 is MRHNA and CDR2 is SNTAGT. This CDR3 region has 20 residues. The CDR3 DNA sequence: TGTGCCAGCAGTGACTCGAGGGGTAGCGGTTGGGGAGGCTGCACAGATACGCAGTATTTT. Its translation is CASSDSRGSGWGGCTDTQYF.

The V call is TRBV7-9, the J call TRBJ2-1; D not certain. Germline V lookup: CDR1 SEHNR, CDR2 FQNEAQ (reference sequence). This CDR3 contains 14 residues. Trimming pared 5 bases from V and 3 bases from J, leaving 11 bases between. CDR3 bases: TGTGCCAGCAGCAACGACATAAACTACAATGAGCAGTTCTTC. This codes for CASSNDINYNEQFF.

The chain links TRBV29-1 to TRBJ2-7; 12 bases fit TRBD2. Trimming removed 4 bases from V and 3 bases from J; junction bases left unmatched: 10. Germline CDR1 and CDR2: SQVTM and ANQGSEA. This CDR3 comprises 16 residues. The CDR3 nucleotides are TGCAGCGTTGCCTCCCCGCTACTAGCGGGAGGCTACGAGCAGTACTTC. Translation: CSVASPLLAGGYEQYF.

The chain joins TRBV19 to TRBJ2-1, with TRBD2 matching 13 bases. J lost 6 bases, V lost 4 bases, and 9 bases had no gene match. CDR1 and CDR2 (germline): LNHDA, SQIVND (reference sequence). The CDR3 extends over 17 amino acids. The CDR3 nucleotides are TGTGCCAGTAGTAGACGGACTAGCGGGAGTTCTGTCAATGAGCAGTTCTTC. This codes for CASSRRTSGSSVNEQFF.